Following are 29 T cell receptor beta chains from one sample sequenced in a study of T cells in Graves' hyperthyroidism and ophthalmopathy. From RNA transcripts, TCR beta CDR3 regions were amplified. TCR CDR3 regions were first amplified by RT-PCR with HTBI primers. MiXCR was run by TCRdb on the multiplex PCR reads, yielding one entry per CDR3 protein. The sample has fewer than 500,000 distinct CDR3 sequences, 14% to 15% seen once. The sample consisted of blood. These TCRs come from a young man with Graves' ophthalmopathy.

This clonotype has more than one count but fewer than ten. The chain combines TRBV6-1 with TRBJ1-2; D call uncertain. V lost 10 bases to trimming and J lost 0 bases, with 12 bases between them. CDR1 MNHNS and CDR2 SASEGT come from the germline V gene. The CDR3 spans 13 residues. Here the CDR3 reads CATTHSPNYGYTF. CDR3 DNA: TGTGCCACCACGCACTCACCTAACTATGGCTACACCTTC.

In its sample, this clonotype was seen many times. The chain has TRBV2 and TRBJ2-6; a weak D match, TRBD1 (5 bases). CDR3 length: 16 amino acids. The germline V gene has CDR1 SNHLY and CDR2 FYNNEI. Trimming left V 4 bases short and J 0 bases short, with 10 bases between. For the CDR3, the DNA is TGTGCCAGCAGTGTACAGGATTTCTCTGGGGCCAACGTCCTGACTTTC. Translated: CASSVQDFSGANVLTF.

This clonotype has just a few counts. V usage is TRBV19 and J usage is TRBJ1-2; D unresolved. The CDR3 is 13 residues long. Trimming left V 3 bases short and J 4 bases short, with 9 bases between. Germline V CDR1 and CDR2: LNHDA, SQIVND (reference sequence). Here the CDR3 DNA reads TGTGCCAGTAGTATTGAGGAAACCTATGGCTACACCTTC. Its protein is CASSIEETYGYTF. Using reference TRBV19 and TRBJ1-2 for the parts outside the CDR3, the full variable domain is DGGITQSPKYLFRKEGQNVTLSCEQNLNHDAMYWYRQDPGQGLRLIYYSQIVNDFQKGDIAEGYSVSREKKESFPLTVTSAQKNPTAFYLCASSIEETYGYTFGSGTRLTVV.

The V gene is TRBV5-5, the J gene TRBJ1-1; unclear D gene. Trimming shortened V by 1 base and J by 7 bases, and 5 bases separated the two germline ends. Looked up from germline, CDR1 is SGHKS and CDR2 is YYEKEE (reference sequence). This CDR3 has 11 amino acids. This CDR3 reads CASSLWYEAFF. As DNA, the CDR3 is TGTGCCAGCAGCTTGTGGTATGAAGCTTTCTTT.

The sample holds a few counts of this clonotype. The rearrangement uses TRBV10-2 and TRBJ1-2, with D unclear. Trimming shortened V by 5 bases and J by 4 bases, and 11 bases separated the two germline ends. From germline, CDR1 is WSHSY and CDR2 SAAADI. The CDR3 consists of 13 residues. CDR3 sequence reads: CASSHREFYGYTF. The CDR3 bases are TGCGCCAGCAGTCACCGGGAGTTCTATGGCTACACCTTC.

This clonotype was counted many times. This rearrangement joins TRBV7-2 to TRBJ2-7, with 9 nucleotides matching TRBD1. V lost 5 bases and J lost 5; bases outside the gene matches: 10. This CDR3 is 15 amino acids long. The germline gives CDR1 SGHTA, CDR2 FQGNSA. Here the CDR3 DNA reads TGTGCCAGCAGCGCATCCGGGACAGGGCCCCACGAGCAGTACTTC. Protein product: CASSASGTGPHEQYF.

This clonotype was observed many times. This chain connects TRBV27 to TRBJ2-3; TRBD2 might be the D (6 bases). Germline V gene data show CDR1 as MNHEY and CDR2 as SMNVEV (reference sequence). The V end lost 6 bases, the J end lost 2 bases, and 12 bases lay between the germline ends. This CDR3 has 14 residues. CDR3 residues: CASSGSPYTDTQYF. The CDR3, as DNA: TGTGCCAGCAGCGGGAGTCCATACACAGATACGCAGTATTTT.

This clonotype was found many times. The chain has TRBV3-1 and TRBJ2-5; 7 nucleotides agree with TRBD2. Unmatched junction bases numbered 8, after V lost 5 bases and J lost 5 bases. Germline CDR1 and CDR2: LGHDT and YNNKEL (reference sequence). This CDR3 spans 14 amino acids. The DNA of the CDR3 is TGTGCCAGCAGCGACCCCCATAGCGGGGAGACCCAGTACTTC. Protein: CASSDPHSGETQYF.

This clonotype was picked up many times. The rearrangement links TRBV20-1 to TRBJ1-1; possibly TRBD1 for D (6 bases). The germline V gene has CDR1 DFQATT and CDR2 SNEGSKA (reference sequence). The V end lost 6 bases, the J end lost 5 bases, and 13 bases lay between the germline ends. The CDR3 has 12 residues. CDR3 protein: CSAPHRETEAFF. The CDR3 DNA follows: TGCAGTGCACCACACAGGGAAACTGAAGCTTTCTTT.

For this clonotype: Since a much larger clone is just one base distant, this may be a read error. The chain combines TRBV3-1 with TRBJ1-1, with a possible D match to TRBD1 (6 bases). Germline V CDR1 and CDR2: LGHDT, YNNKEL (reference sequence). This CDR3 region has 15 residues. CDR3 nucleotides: TGTGCCGGCAGCCAAGAGGCAGGGGTAAACACTGAAGCTTTCTTT. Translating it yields CAGSQEAGVNTEAFF.

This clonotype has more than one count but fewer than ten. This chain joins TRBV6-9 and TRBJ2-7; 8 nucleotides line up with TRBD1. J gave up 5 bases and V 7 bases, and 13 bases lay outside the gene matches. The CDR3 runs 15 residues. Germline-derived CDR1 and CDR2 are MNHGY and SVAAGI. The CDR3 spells CASTSRTGREDEQYF. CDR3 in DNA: TGTGCCAGCACCAGCCGGACAGGGAGAGAGGACGAGCAGTACTTC.

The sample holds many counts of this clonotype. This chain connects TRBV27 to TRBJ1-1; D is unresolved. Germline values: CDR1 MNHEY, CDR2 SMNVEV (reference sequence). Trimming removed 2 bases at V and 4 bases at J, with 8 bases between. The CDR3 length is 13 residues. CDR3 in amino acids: CASSLPGFTEAFF. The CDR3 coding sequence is TGTGCCAGCAGTTTACCGGGTTTCACTGAAGCTTTCTTT.

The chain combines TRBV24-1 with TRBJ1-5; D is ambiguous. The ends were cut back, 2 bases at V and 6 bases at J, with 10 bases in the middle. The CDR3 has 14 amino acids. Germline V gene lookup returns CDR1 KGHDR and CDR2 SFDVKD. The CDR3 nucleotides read TGTGCCACCAGTGATTGGATGGAAGGTCAGCCCCAGCATTTT. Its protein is CATSDWMEGQPQHF.

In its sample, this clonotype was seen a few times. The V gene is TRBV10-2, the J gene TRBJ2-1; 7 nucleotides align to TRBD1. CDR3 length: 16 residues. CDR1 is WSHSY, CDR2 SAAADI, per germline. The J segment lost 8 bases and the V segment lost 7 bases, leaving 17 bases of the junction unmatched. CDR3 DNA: TGCGCCAGCACCCACCCACAGGGGACGCGGTTACATGAGCAGTTCTTC. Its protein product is CASTHPQGTRLHEQFF.

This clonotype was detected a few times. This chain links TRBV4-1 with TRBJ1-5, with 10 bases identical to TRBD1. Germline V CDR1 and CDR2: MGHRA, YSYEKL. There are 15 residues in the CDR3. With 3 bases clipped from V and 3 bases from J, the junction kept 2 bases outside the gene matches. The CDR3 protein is CASSQGQGFNQPQHF. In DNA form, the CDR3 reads TGCGCCAGCAGCCAGGGACAGGGGTTCAATCAGCCCCAGCATTTT.

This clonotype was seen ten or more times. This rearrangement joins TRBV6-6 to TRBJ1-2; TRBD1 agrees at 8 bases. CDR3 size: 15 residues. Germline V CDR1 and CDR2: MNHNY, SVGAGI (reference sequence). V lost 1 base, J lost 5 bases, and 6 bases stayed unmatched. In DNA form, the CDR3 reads TGTGCCAGCAGTTACTTGGCAGGGGGCACGTATGGCTACACCTTC. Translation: CASSYLAGGTYGYTF.

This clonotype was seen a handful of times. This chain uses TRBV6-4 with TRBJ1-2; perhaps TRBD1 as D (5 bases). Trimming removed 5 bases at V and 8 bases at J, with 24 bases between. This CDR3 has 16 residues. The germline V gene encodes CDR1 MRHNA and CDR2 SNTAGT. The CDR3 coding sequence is TGTGCCAGCAGTACTTGGAATAAAGGGGCGTCTCAAGGCTACACCTTC. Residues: CASSTWNKGASQGYTF.

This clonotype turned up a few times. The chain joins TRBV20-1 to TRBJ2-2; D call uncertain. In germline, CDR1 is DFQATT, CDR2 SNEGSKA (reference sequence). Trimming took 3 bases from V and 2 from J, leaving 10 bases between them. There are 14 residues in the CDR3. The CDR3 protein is CSASRFSNTGELFF. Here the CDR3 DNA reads TGCAGTGCTAGTCGGTTTTCTAACACCGGGGAGCTGTTTTTT.

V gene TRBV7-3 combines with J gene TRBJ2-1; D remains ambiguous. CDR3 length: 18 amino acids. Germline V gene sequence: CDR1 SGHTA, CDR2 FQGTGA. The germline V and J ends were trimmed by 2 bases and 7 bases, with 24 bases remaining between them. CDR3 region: CASSLAPPTAEFWNEQFF. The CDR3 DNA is TGTGCCAGCAGCTTAGCCCCCCCTACCGCGGAATTTTGGAATGAGCAGTTCTTC.

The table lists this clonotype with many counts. The CDR3 sequence: CASKSGELFF. The CDR3 nucleotides read TGTGCCAGCAAATCCGGGGAGCTGTTTTTT. The V gene is TRBV11-3, the J gene TRBJ2-2; D is unclear. Germline loops: CDR1 SGHNT, CDR2 YENEEA. V dropped 7 bases and J dropped 6 bases, with 3 bases sitting between them. This CDR3 has 10 residues.

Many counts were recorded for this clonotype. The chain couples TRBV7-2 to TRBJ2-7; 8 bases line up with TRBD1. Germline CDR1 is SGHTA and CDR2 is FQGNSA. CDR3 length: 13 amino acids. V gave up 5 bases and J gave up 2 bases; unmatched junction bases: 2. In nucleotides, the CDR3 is TGTGCCAGCAGCACGGACAGGGCCTACGAGCAGTACTTC. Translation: CASSTDRAYEQYF.

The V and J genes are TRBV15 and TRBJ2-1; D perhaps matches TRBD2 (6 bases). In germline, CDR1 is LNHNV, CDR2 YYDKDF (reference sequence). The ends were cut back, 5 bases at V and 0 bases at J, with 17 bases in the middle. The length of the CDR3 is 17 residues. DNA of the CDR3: TGTGCCACCAGCCCTTTTTTAGCGGAGGGCTCCTACAATGAGCAGTTCTTC. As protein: CATSPFLAEGSYNEQFF.

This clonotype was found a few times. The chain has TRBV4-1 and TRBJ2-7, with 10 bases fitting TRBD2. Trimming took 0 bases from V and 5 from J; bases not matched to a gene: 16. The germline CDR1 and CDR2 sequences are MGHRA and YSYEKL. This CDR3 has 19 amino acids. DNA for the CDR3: TGCGCCAGCAGCCAAGAATACCATAACAGCGGGAGGGTCGAAGACGAGCAGTACTTC. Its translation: CASSQEYHNSGRVEDEQYF.

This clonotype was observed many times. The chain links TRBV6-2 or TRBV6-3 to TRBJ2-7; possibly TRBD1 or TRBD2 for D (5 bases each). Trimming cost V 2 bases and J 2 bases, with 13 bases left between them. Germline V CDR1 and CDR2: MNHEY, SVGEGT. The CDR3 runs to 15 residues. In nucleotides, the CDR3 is TGTGCCAGCAGTTACGGAGGACAACGGGCCTACGAGCAGTACTTC. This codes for CASSYGGQRAYEQYF.

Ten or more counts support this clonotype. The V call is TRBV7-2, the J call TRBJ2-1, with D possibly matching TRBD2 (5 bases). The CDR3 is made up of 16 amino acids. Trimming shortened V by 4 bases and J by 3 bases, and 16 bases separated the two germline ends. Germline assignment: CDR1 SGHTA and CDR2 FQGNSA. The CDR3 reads CASSSLGRAFYNEQFF. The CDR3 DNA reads TGTGCCAGCAGCTCGTTAGGGAGAGCGTTCTACAATGAGCAGTTCTTC.

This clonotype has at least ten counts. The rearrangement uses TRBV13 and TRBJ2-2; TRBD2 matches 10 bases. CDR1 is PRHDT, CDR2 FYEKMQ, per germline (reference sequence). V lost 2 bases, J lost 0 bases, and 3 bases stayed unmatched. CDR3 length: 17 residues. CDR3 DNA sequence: TGTGCCAGCAGCTTAAGGCTAGCGGGGGCGAACACCGGGGAGCTGTTTTTT. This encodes CASSLRLAGANTGELFF.

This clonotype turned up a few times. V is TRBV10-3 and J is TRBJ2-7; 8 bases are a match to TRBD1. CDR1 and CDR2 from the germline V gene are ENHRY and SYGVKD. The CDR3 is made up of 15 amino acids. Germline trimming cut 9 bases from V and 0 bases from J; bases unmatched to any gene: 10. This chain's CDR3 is CAIRDRPSSSYEQYF. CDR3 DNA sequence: TGTGCCATAAGGGACAGGCCTTCGAGCTCCTACGAGCAGTACTTC.

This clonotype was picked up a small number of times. The CDR3: CASTPPQGVLNTEAFF. The CDR3 DNA follows: TGTGCCAGCACCCCCCCTCAGGGCGTCCTAAACACTGAAGCTTTCTTT. The J gene is TRBJ1-1, the V gene TRBV6-1, with D tentatively TRBD1 (5 bases). Trimming stripped 7 bases from V and 2 bases from J, with 20 bases between. CDR1 is MNHNS, CDR2 SASEGT, per germline. The CDR3 has 16 residues.

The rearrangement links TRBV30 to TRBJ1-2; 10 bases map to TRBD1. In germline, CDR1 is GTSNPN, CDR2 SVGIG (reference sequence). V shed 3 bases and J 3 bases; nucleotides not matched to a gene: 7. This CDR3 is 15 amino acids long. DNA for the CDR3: TGTGCCTGGAGGGACAGGGGGACGGGGCACTATGGCTACACCTTC. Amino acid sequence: CAWRDRGTGHYGYTF.